This T cell receptor beta chain was observed in a study of human CD8 memory T cell subsets. The authors made TCR beta libraries using UMI-labeled 5' RACE. Per the original data handling: Whichever TCR beta library was examined, it held between roughly 2,800 and 20,000 functional CDR3 beta clonotypes. TCRdb reprocessed the 5' RACE reads and reports one entry per CDR3 protein, with no DNA. Clone size and V and J calls follow TCRdb, not the original study. Its table records about 11,000 distinct CDR3 sequences. Germline lookup yields CDR1 MGHRA and CDR2 YSYEKL. The length of the CDR3 is 13 residues. The rearrangement joins TRBV4-1 to TRBJ2-4; the D gene TCRdb calls, TRBD2, cannot be checked with no DNA. This clonotype originated in a human donor in good health. Sequencing was done on a sample of CD8+ T cells from PBMCs. CDR3 residues: CASSLAGSDIQYF.